The 24 T cell receptor beta chains in this list originate from one sample, sequenced in a study of blood T cells in healthy people across ages. It was with a sample-barcoded 5' primer and a J-beta primer mix that a second PCR of about 6 to 12 cycles was run. TCRdb analysed the 5' RACE reads with MiXCR anew, one entry per CDR3 protein. The sample lists around 990,000 distinct CDR3 sequences; 35% to 40% were seen once. Material: blood. The receptors derive from a man aged 18 to 30 in good health.

The chain carries TRBV7-6 and TRBJ2-1; no clear D. V was shortened by 0 bases and J by 6 bases, with 9 bases between the two germline ends. Germline assignment: CDR1 SGHVS and CDR2 FNYEAQ. This CDR3 contains 14 residues. The CDR3 loop is CASSLALLGNEQFF. CDR3 in DNA: TGTGCCAGCAGCTTAGCTTTACTGGGCAATGAGCAGTTCTTC.

This clonotype was recorded a few times. The chain carries TRBV3-1 and TRBJ2-1, with 8 positions matching TRBD2. Trimming cost V 7 bases and J 5 bases; bases outside gene matches: 10. Looked up from germline, CDR1 is LGHDT and CDR2 is YNNKEL (reference sequence). This CDR3 is 15 amino acids long. CDR3 region: CASMARRGVNNEQFF. The CDR3 bases are TGTGCCAGCATGGCTCGGCGGGGGGTTAACAATGAGCAGTTCTTC.

This clonotype was seen only a few times. This sequence joins TRBV28 and TRBJ1-5; D uncertain. V lost 3 bases, J lost 6 bases, and 9 bases lay in between. This CDR3 spans 13 amino acids. In germline, CDR1 is MDHEN, CDR2 SYDVKM. The DNA of the CDR3 is TGTGCCAGCAGTTTCCCTTCGGGTCAGCCCCAGCATTTT. It encodes CASSFPSGQPQHF.

The rearrangement joins TRBV20-1 to TRBJ2-7, with D perhaps TRBD2 (5 bases). TRBJ2-5 explains the end of the DNA better; the J call may be wrong. Germline assignment: CDR1 DFQATT and CDR2 SNEGSKA (reference sequence). This CDR3 contains 14 residues. This CDR3 reads CSAPRPGYTETQYF. For the CDR3, the DNA is TGCAGTGCCCCCCGACCGGGGTATACGGAGACCCAGTACTTC.

This clonotype was counted a single time. The rearrangement joins TRBV6-2 or TRBV6-3 to TRBJ2-7, with 11 bases aligning to TRBD1. The J call may be faulty, since TRBJ2-5 better matches the DNA end. The CDR3 is made up of 15 amino acids. Germline loops: CDR1 MNHEY, CDR2 SVGEGT. The CDR3, as DNA: TGTGCCAGCAGTTACCCCGGGACAGGGGGAGAGACCCAGTACTTC. Its protein product is CASSYPGTGGETQYF.

The gene calls are TRBV9 and TRBJ2-1, with 10 bases identical to TRBD2. There are 17 residues in the CDR3. Germline V gene lookup returns CDR1 SGDLS and CDR2 YYNGEE. V was pared by 0 bases and J by 4 bases, with 7 bases of the junction left unmatched. The CDR3 loop reads CASSVGASGGAYNEQFF. CDR3 nucleotide sequence: TGTGCCAGCAGCGTAGGCGCTAGCGGGGGTGCATACAATGAGCAGTTCTTC.

This chain links TRBV7-2 with TRBJ2-2; possible D gene TRBD1, 6 bases. V was pared by 5 bases and J by 4 bases, with 14 bases between. CDR1 and CDR2 from the germline V gene are SGHTA and FQGNSA. The CDR3 has 15 residues. CDR3 sequence: CASSPQQGATGELFF. For the CDR3, the DNA is TGTGCCAGCAGCCCCCAACAGGGCGCCACCGGGGAGCTGTTTTTT.

This clonotype was seen a handful of times. V gene TRBV4-1 combines with J gene TRBJ1-5, with 9 bases aligning to TRBD1. The CDR3 covers 17 residues. Germline CDR1 is MGHRA and CDR2 is YSYEKL. V was pared by 4 bases and J by 4 bases, with 11 bases of the junction left unmatched. This CDR3 reads CASSPHWDRAWNQPQHF. The DNA of the CDR3 is TGCGCCAGCAGCCCCCATTGGGACAGGGCTTGGAATCAGCCCCAGCATTTT.

This chain connects TRBV9 to TRBJ2-1; 7 nucleotides line up with TRBD1. Germline-derived CDR1 and CDR2 are SGDLS and YYNGEE. The junction had 17 bases not matched to a gene; V was cut back by 4 bases and J by 10 bases. The CDR3 contains 16 residues. CDR3 sequence: CASSLITGAPSLEQFF. CDR3 bases: TGTGCCAGCAGCCTTATTACAGGGGCTCCCTCTTTGGAGCAGTTCTTC.

This clonotype was counted between two and nine times. This chain links TRBV9 with TRBJ2-7; possibly TRBD1 or TRBD2 for D (6 bases each). V was cut by 3 bases and J by 3 bases, with 13 bases left in between. Germline V gene lookup returns CDR1 SGDLS and CDR2 YYNGEE. The CDR3 has 14 residues. DNA for the CDR3: TGTGCCAGCAGCGCCGGCGGGACACTCTACGAGCAGTACTTC. It translates to CASSAGGTLYEQYF.

The V call is TRBV6-2 or TRBV6-3, the J call TRBJ1-5; 9 bases match TRBD1. Germline V gene data show CDR1 as MNHEY and CDR2 as SVGEGT. After removal of 7 bases from V and 6 bases from J, the junction contained 10 bases not matched to a gene. The CDR3 totals 15 residues. Here the CDR3 reads CASTLGQGWGQPQHF. CDR3 DNA sequence: TGTGCCAGCACCCTGGGACAGGGATGGGGTCAGCCCCAGCATTTT.

This clonotype was observed a handful of times. This chain links TRBV20-1 with TRBJ2-5; a possible D gene is TRBD1 (5 bases). CDR3 length: 16 amino acids. V was trimmed by 7 bases and J by 4 bases, leaving 25 bases between them. CDR1 and CDR2 from the germline V gene are DFQATT and SNEGSKA (reference sequence). CDR3 amino acids: CSVQEVVGQGPETQYF. The CDR3 bases are TGCAGTGTCCAAGAGGTGGTCGGCCAGGGTCCAGAGACCCAGTACTTC.

V and J are TRBV20-1 and TRBJ1-1, with 9 positions matching TRBD1. Germline lookup yields CDR1 DFQATT and CDR2 SNEGSKA (reference sequence). The V and J ends lost 7 bases and 4 bases, in that order; junction bases with no gene match: 16. The CDR3 runs to 16 residues. CDR3 in amino acids: CSVKTSAATGGTEAFF. The CDR3 bases are TGCAGTGTCAAAACCTCGGCCGCGACAGGGGGCACTGAAGCTTTCTTT.

This clonotype appeared a few times. V is TRBV4-3 and J is TRBJ2-1; 7 bases are shared with TRBD2. The germline CDR1 and CDR2 sequences are LGHNA and YSLEER. The CDR3 runs 15 residues. J gave up 4 bases and V 1 base, and 4 bases lay outside the gene matches. DNA for the CDR3: TGCGCCAGCAGCCAAGCGACCGGGGGGTACAATGAGCAGTTCTTC. Protein product: CASSQATGGYNEQFF.

The chain uses TRBV30 and TRBJ2-3, with 7 bases aligning to TRBD1. Germline V lookup: CDR1 GTSNPN, CDR2 SVGIG (reference sequence). After removal of 0 bases from V and 6 bases from J, the junction contained 12 bases not matched to a gene. The CDR3 totals 16 residues. The CDR3: CAWSVLLVGQRDTQYF. As DNA, the CDR3 is TGTGCCTGGAGTGTACTTTTAGTGGGACAGAGGGATACGCAGTATTTT.

This clonotype was observed a handful of times. The chain combines TRBV6-2 or TRBV6-3 with TRBJ2-1; no definite D call. The V gene lost 6 bases and the J gene lost 10 bases, with 13 bases spanning the gap. Germline-derived CDR1 and CDR2 are MNHEY and SVGEGT. The CDR3 loop spans 12 amino acids. In DNA form, the CDR3 reads TGTGCCAGCAGCCCGACCCCTCGGGAGCAGTTCTTC. This translates into CASSPTPREQFF.

Regarding this clonotype: One end of the junction fails to match germline, which may point to a read error. The V call is TRBV20-1, the J call TRBJ2-5; D is perhaps TRBD1 (7 bases). CDR3 length: 13 amino acids. CDR1 and CDR2 from the germline V gene are DFQATT and SNEGSKA (reference sequence). CDR3 coding DNA: TGCAGTACTAGCATAACAGGGGAAGAGACCCAGTACTTC. Its protein is CSTSITGEETQYF.

V usage is TRBV12-3 or TRBV12-4 and J usage is TRBJ2-1; D uncertain. Trimming took off 4 bases at V and 1 base at J, with 14 bases between the two ends. The CDR3 consists of 16 residues. CDR3 protein: CASSSAGIASYNEQFF. The CDR3 region has the DNA TGTGCCAGCAGTTCCGCTGGGATAGCTTCCTACAATGAGCAGTTCTTC.

The chain employs TRBV13 and TRBJ2-6; the D call may be TRBD1 or TRBD2 (5 bases each). V dropped 6 bases and J dropped 4 bases, with 19 bases sitting between them. The CDR3 runs to 17 residues. The germline V gene encodes CDR1 PRHDT and CDR2 FYEKMQ (reference sequence). CDR3 sequence reads: CASSSGTVARGANVLTF. CDR3 DNA sequence: TGTGCCAGCAGTTCCGGGACCGTCGCTCGGGGGGCCAACGTCCTGACTTTC.

The sample holds a few counts of this clonotype. The genes are TRBV4-3 and TRBJ2-5; perhaps TRBD1 as D (5 bases). Trimming shortened V by 0 bases and J by 3 bases, and 8 bases separated the two germline ends. Germline CDR1 reads LGHNA; CDR2 reads YSLEER. The CDR3 extends over 14 amino acids. CDR3 in DNA: TGCGCCAGCAGCCAAGACAGGGTTGAAGAGACCCAGTACTTC. Its translation: CASSQDRVEETQYF.

The count of this clonotype is one. The genes are TRBV6-5 and TRBJ1-5; possible D gene TRBD1, 6 bases. The CDR3 consists of 13 residues. Germline loops: CDR1 MNHEY, CDR2 SVGAGI. V was pared by 6 bases and J by 9 bases, with 15 bases between. Here the CDR3 reads CASRSSRGLPQHF. The CDR3 nucleotides read TGTGCCAGCAGGTCATCCAGGGGACTGCCCCAGCATTTT.

Concerning this clonotype itself: This may stem from a read error, because a much larger clone lies one nucleotide away. The chain links TRBV4-1 to TRBJ2-3; TRBD1 is a possible D gene (5 bases). CDR1 MGHRA and CDR2 YSYEKL come from the germline V gene. V shed 7 bases and J shed 2 bases, with 13 bases lying between them. CDR3 size: 14 residues. CDR3 in amino acids: CASIPRQYTDTQYF. Here the CDR3 DNA reads TGCGCCAGCATCCCACGACAGTACACAGATACGCAGTATTTT.

This clonotype was picked up a small number of times. CDR3 bases: TGCAGTGCTAGAGATGACAGGATCGGGACTGAAGCTTTCTTT. It specifies CSARDDRIGTEAFF. The chain joins TRBV20-1 to TRBJ1-1, with a weak D call TRBD1 (6 bases). The germline CDR1 and CDR2 sequences are DFQATT and SNEGSKA (reference sequence). V lost 0 bases, J lost 5 bases, and 13 bases lay in between. The CDR3 sequence is 14 residues long.

This clonotype was detected a few times. The V gene is TRBV27, the J gene TRBJ1-2; D is possibly TRBD1 (5 bases). Germline CDR1 is MNHEY and CDR2 is SMNVEV (reference sequence). The CDR3 covers 13 residues. The V and J ends lost 10 bases and 0 bases respectively, with 12 bases between them. As DNA, the CDR3 is TGTGCCACCCCGACAGCAGCTAACTATGGCTACACCTTC. This translates into CATPTAANYGYTF.